A single sample is the source of the 22 T cell receptor beta chains below, sequenced in a study of T cells in localized non-small cell lung cancer. Only in-frame clones appear in the TCRdb table, and some are missing; sequencing was by immunoSEQ multiplex PCR. This sample yields 35,000 or so clones, of which roughly 90% are seen a single time; around 4.5% belongs to the top ten. Source: peripheral blood, taken before any cancer treatment. The receptors shown here come from a man aged 40-75 years with stage I lung adenocarcinoma.

The rearrangement joins TRBV6-1 to TRBJ2-2; D remains ambiguous. The CDR3 is 12 amino acids. Germline V gives CDR1 MNHNS, CDR2 SASEGT. Trimming took 2 bases from V and 5 from J, leaving 3 bases between them. CDR3 coding DNA: TGTGCCAGCAGTGAACATACCGGGGAGCTGTTTTTT. It yields the protein CASSEHTGELFF.

The chain joins TRBV19 to TRBJ1-1; TRBD1 aligns across 7 bases. This CDR3 spans 11 amino acids. V trimming: 5 bases; J trimming: 10 bases; junction bases outside the gene matches: 4. Germline loops: CDR1 LNHDA, CDR2 SQIVND (reference sequence). CDR3 sequence reads: CASSRDRGAFF. The CDR3 coding sequence is TGTGCCAGTAGTCGGGACAGAGGAGCTTTCTTT.

This rearrangement joins TRBV10-1 to TRBJ2-5; 8 bases match TRBD1. Germline V lookup: CDR1 WNHNN, CDR2 SYGVQD (reference sequence). Trimming at V came to 3 bases and at J to 1 base, leaving 7 bases not matched to a gene. This CDR3 has 16 amino acids. CDR3 sequence reads: CASSETLRGPQETQYF. The CDR3 DNA is TGCGCCAGCAGTGAAACCCTCAGGGGGCCCCAAGAGACCCAGTACTTC.

The V and J genes are TRBV30 and TRBJ2-4; D uncertain. Germline loops: CDR1 GTSNPN, CDR2 SVGIG (reference sequence). V lost 4 bases, J lost 0 bases, and 1 base lay in between. CDR3 length: 11 residues. CDR3 in amino acids: CAWKAKNIQYF. The CDR3 coding sequence is TGTGCCTGGAAAGCCAAAAACATTCAGTACTTC.

The chain carries TRBV5-1 and TRBJ2-7; 10 nucleotides agree with TRBD1. The germline CDR1 and CDR2 sequences are SGHRS and YFSETQ. The CDR3 has 14 amino acids. The V and J ends lost 0 bases and 6 bases, in that order; junction bases with no gene match: 3. The CDR3 DNA is TGCGCCAGCAGCTTGGAGGGACAGGGGTTCGAGCAGTACTTC. Protein product: CASSLEGQGFEQYF.

A remark on this clone: Relative to the germline gene, one junction end is altered; a read error may explain this. The chain links TRBV6-1 to TRBJ2-5; D unresolved. Germline V gives CDR1 MNHNS, CDR2 SASEGT. This CDR3 spans 11 amino acids. CDR3 region: CAISDRETQYF. DNA of the CDR3: TGTGCCATCAGTGATCGGGAGACCCAGTACTTC.

The chain recombines TRBV15 with TRBJ1-1, with D possibly matching TRBD1 (5 bases). Trimming removed 1 base at V and 4 bases at J, with 16 bases between. This CDR3 spans 16 amino acids. Germline V CDR1 and CDR2: LNHNV, YYDKDF (reference sequence). The DNA for the CDR3 is TGTGCCACCAGCAGAGGATCCGTGGGGCAGTTCACTGAAGCTTTCTTT. Translated: CATSRGSVGQFTEAFF. Drawing the rest from reference TRBV15 and TRBJ1-1, the complete variable domain is DAMVIQNPRYQVTQFGKPVTLSCSQTLNHNVMYWYQQKSSQAPKLLFHYYDKDFNNEADTPDNFQSRRPNTSFCFLDIRSPGLGDTAMYLCATSRGSVGQFTEAFFGQGTRLTVV.

In its sample, this clone was seen once. The chain carries TRBV6-6 and TRBJ1-5; TRBD1 aligns across 7 bases. V was pared by 6 bases and J by 4 bases, with 9 bases of the junction left unmatched. Per the germline V gene, CDR1 is MNHNY and CDR2 is SVGAGI (reference sequence). The CDR3 spans 15 residues. The CDR3 DNA is TGTGCCAGCAGGCGTCGAACAGGGGATAATCAGCCCCAGCATTTT. It yields the protein CASRRRTGDNQPQHF.

The chain uses TRBV5-1 and TRBJ2-5; D might be TRBD2 (7 bases). Looked up from germline, CDR1 is SGHRS and CDR2 is YFSETQ. CDR3 length: 15 residues. Trimming removed 0 bases at V and 3 bases at J, with 12 bases between. The CDR3 bases are TGCGCCAGCAGCTTGGAAACAGGGACTAAAGAGACCCAGTACTTC. Residues: CASSLETGTKETQYF.

V gene TRBV27 combines with J gene TRBJ1-2, with D possibly TRBD1 on 6 matching bases. The length of the CDR3 is 15 residues. V dropped 4 bases and J dropped 3 bases, with 15 bases sitting between them. Germline V lookup: CDR1 MNHEY, CDR2 SMNVEV (reference sequence). The CDR3 spells CASSSRGLGDYGYTF. DNA of the CDR3: TGTGCCAGCAGTTCTAGGGGGTTGGGCGACTATGGCTACACCTTC.

This clone was counted once. This sequence joins TRBV5-4 and TRBJ2-7; the D gene is possibly TRBD1 (5 bases). In germline, CDR1 is SGHNT, CDR2 YYREEE (reference sequence). The CDR3 extends over 12 amino acids. The germline V and J ends were trimmed by 4 bases and 4 bases, with 9 bases remaining between them. CDR3 nucleotide sequence: TGTGCCAGCAGCGACAGTGCTTACGAGCAGTACTTC. This gives the protein CASSDSAYEQYF. Full variable domain (outside the CDR3, taken from reference TRBV5-4 and TRBJ2-7): ETGVTQSPTHLIKTRGQQVTLRCSSQSGHNTVSWYQQALGQGPQFIFQYYREEENGRGNFPPRFSGLQFPNYSSELNVNALELDDSALYLCASSDSAYEQYFGPGTRLTVT.

This chain uses TRBV18 with TRBJ1-1, with D unresolved. V was pared by 6 bases and J by 0 bases, with 14 bases between. Germline V gene sequence: CDR1 KGHSH, CDR2 LQKENI. The CDR3 loop spans 15 amino acids. In nucleotides, the CDR3 is TGTGCCAGCTCCCCGGGCTTGGGTTTGAACACTGAAGCTTTCTTT. Amino acid sequence: CASSPGLGLNTEAFF.

V usage is TRBV10-3 and J usage is TRBJ2-2; no definite D call. Deletions cut 0 bases from V and 3 bases from J, with 11 bases between. This CDR3 comprises 16 residues. Per the germline V gene, CDR1 is ENHRY and CDR2 is SYGVKD. The CDR3: CAISESTFRDTGELFF. CDR3 sequence (DNA): TGTGCCATCAGTGAGTCGACCTTTCGGGACACCGGGGAGCTGTTTTTT.

The chain combines TRBV6-1 with TRBJ1-2; D is undetermined. Deletions cut 4 bases from V and 4 bases from J, with 10 bases between. The CDR3 runs 13 residues. Germline V gene sequence: CDR1 MNHNS, CDR2 SASEGT. The CDR3: CASSGFGGYGYTF. The CDR3 DNA reads as TGTGCCAGCAGTGGGTTTGGAGGCTATGGCTACACCTTC.

The rearrangement uses TRBV5-1 and TRBJ1-1; D not certain. CDR1 is SGHRS and CDR2 is YFSETQ in the germline V gene. V was cut by 4 bases and J by 1 base, with 11 bases left in between. The CDR3 is 14 residues long. Here the CDR3 DNA reads TGCGCCAGCAGCCCAGCGGCGCAGAACACTGAAGCTTTCTTT. Amino acids: CASSPAAQNTEAFF.

The rearrangement uses TRBV23-1 and TRBJ2-7, with unresolved D. TRBV23-1 is classed as an ORF, of uncertain function. This CDR3 is built from 12 residues. Trimming took off 7 bases at V and 2 bases at J, with 9 bases between the two ends. The CDR3 reads CASKARTYEQYF. The CDR3 region has the DNA TGCGCCAGCAAGGCCCGTACCTACGAGCAGTACTTC.

The chain recombines TRBV27 with TRBJ1-2; no definite D call. CDR1 MNHEY and CDR2 SMNVEV come from the germline V gene (reference sequence). The CDR3 has 13 amino acids. Trimming pared 6 bases from V and 5 bases from J, leaving 13 bases between. This CDR3 is CASSPGVFYGYTF. CDR3 sequence (DNA): TGTGCCAGCAGCCCCGGGGTCTTTTATGGCTACACCTTC.

The rearrangement links TRBV6-4 to TRBJ1-1; D remains unclear. V shed 3 bases and J shed 4 bases, with 9 bases lying between them. Germline CDR1 and CDR2: MRHNA and SNTAGT. This CDR3 comprises 13 residues. CDR3 loop: CASSEKGGTEAFF. DNA of the CDR3: TGTGCCAGCAGTGAAAAGGGTGGCACTGAAGCTTTCTTT.

The V and J genes are TRBV28 and TRBJ2-1; perhaps TRBD1 as D (6 bases). CDR1 is MDHEN, CDR2 SYDVKM, per germline. CDR3 length: 15 residues. With 10 bases removed from V and 3 bases from J, the gap between germline ends came to 19 bases. The CDR3 is CATTQGIGIYNEQFF. The CDR3 DNA follows: TGTGCCACAACACAGGGAATAGGCATCTACAATGAGCAGTTCTTC.

The rearrangement uses TRBV5-1 and TRBJ2-1, with D maybe TRBD2 (5 bases). Trimming shortened V by 2 bases and J by 4 bases, and 10 bases separated the two germline ends. The germline V gene has CDR1 SGHRS and CDR2 YFSETQ. The CDR3 spans 14 residues. In DNA, the CDR3 is TGCGCCAGCAGCTTCGGGGATCGGTACAATGAGCAGTTCTTC. Translation gives CASSFGDRYNEQFF.

This sequence joins TRBV5-6 and TRBJ1-4; a possible D gene is TRBD1 (5 bases). The CDR3 spans 15 residues. V gave up 2 bases and J gave up 7 bases, with 15 bases separating them. CDR1 is SGHDT, CDR2 YYEEEE, per germline. The CDR3 here is CASSFGRGGGEKLFF. The CDR3 DNA is TGTGCCAGCAGCTTTGGGCGAGGTGGGGGTGAAAAACTGTTTTTT.

The rearrangement joins TRBV2 to TRBJ1-4; D remains unclear. Deletions cut 4 bases from V and 5 bases from J, with 17 bases between. CDR1 and CDR2 from the germline V gene are SNHLY and FYNNEI. The CDR3 consists of 16 residues. The CDR3 region is CASSVGLSRQNEKLFF. As DNA, the CDR3 is TGTGCCAGCAGTGTAGGACTCTCAAGGCAGAATGAAAAACTGTTTTTT.